Sequencing of this T cell receptor (beta chain) was carried out in a study of blood T cell repertoires in COVID-19. About the research overall: T cells, B-cell-depleted T cells, or PBMCs supplied cDNA or gDNA.

Two negative PCRs, clearance, or symptom resolution had been documented for recovered Cohort 3 donors. Clones were read by immunoSEQ multiplex PCR, and TCRdb kept only the in-frame ones, dropping some. The sample lists roughly 350,000 clones, roughly 90% occurring once. The sequenced material came from PBMCs or T cells enriched from blood (not recorded which). The origin of this receptor is a woman between 25 and 40 years old who had recovered from COVID-19.

The CDR3 region is CASSRGRGYTF. The CDR3 region has the DNA TGTGCCAGTAGCAGGGGACGTGGCTACACCTTC. The rearrangement joins TRBV19 to TRBJ1-2; a possible D gene is TRBD1 (6 bases). The CDR3 runs 11 residues. V lost 6 bases to trimming and J lost 7 bases, with 9 bases between them. CDR1 and CDR2 from the germline V gene are LNHDA and SQIVND (reference sequence).